This record concerns one TCR beta chain sequence. What it binds is not known. Unmatched junction bases numbered 4, after V lost 5 bases and J lost 4 bases. There are 14 residues in the CDR3. Per germline, CDR1 MNHEY and CDR2 SMNVEV (reference sequence). Use of 60 Vbeta and 13 Jbeta primers characterized the PCR. Assay: immunoSEQ multiplex PCR; the TCRdb copy retains only in-frame clones and omits some. The data show 110,000 or so clones, about 79% seen once. This sample is part of a study of cytomegalovirus exposure and HLA in healthy donors. Across the study: Falling in the Caucasian-associated ancestry cluster were about 83% of 398 genotyped donors.

General study findings and limits: Later work found most CMV-associated TCR beta chains apparently HLA-restricted. In a later analysis, HLA-associated TCR beta chains were more clonally expanded than equally common others.

Specimen: PBMCs. The sequence was obtained from a woman aged 18 to 35 in good health and CMV-seronegative. The V and J genes are TRBV27 and TRBJ2-7; 11 bases are shared with TRBD2. The CDR3 DNA reads as TGTGCCAGCAGTATGACTAGCGGGATGTACGAGCAGTACTTC. The encoded protein is CASSMTSGMYEQYF.